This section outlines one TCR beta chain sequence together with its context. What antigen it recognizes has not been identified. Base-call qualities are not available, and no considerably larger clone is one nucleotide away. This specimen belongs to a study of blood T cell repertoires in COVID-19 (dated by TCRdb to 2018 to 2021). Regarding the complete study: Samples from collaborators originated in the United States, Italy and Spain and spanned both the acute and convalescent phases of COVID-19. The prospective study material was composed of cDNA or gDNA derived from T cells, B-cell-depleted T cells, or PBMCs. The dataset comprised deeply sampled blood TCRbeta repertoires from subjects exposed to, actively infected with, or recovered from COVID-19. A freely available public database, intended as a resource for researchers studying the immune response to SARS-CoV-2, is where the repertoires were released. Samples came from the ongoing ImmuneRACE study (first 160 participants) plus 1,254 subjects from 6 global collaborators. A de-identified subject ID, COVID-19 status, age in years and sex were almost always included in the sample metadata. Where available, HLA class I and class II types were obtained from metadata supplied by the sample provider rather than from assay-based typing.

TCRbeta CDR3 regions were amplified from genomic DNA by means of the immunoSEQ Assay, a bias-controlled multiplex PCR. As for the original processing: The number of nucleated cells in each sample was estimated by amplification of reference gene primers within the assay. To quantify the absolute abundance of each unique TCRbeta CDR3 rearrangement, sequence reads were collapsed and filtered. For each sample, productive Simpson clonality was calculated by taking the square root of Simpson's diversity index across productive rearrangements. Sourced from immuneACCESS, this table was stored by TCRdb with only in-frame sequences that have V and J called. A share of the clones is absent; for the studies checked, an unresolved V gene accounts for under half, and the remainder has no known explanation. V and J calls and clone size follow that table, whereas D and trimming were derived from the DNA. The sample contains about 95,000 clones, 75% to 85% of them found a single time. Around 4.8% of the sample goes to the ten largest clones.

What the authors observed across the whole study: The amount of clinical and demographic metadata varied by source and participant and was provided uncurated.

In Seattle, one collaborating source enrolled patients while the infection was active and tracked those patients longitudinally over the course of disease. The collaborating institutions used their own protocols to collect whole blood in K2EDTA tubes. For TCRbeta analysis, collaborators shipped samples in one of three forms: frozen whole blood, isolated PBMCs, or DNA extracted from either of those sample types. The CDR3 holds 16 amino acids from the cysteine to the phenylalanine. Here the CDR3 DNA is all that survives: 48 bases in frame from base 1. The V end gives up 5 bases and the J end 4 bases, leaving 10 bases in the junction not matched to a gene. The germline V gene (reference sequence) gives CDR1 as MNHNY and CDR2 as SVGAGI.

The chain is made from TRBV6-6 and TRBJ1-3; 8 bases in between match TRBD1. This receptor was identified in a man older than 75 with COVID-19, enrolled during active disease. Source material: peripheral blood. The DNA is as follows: TGTGCCAGCAGTACCTACAGGGGGACTACGGGAAACACCATATATTTT. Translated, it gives CASSTYRGTTGNTIYF.